This TCR beta chain is from a study of spatial heterogeneity in lung cancer. Across the study: Strongly correlated with TCR transcript counts in tumor regions was a T cell module score, which was a transcriptional module score calculated from matched bulk RNA-seq. Study-level points and caveats: Expanded intratumoral alpha and beta TCR counts tracked tumor mutation counts.

Germline values: CDR1 SGHRS, CDR2 YFSETQ. V was pared by 0 bases and J by 2 bases, with 12 bases between. This CDR3 region has 16 residues. This clonotype was counted ten times or more. The antigen is not known. Being off target in a library aimed at alpha chains, this beta chain has a size of little meaning. Time point noted: sample taken at primary tumor resection. TCR cDNA molecules were tagged individually, and each one carried a unique molecular identifier. TCRdb redid the calling of the 5' RACE reads with MiXCR, one entry per CDR3 protein. The sample consists of almost 7,000 distinct CDR3 sequences, approximately 15% of them appearing once.

The chain is built from TRBV5-1 and TRBJ1-5; D uncertain. The clonotype originates from a male donor with early-stage non-small cell lung cancer. This specimen was lung tumor tissue, taken at surgery. Here the CDR3 reads CASSLEPPEGNQPQHF. CDR3 in DNA: TGCGCCAGCAGCTTGGAGCCCCCCGAGGGCAATCAGCCCCAGCATTTT. Complete variable domain (other parts from reference TRBV5-1 and TRBJ1-5): KAGVTQTPRYLIKTRGQQVTLSCSPISGHRSVSWYQQTPGQGLQFLFEYFSETQRNKGNFPGRFSGRQFSNSRSEMNVSTLELGDSALYLCASSLEPPEGNQPQHFGDGTRLSIL.